This T cell receptor beta chain was captured by sequencing in a study of STAT5B mutations in CD4+ large granular lymphocyte leukemia. Trimming cost V 5 bases and J 6 bases; bases outside gene matches: 10. Germline assignment: CDR1 SGHTA and CDR2 FQGNSA. The CDR3 spans 15 residues. General observations from the study: Without putative leukemic clones, patient CD4-sorted repertoires remained more clonal than healthy CD4+ repertoires. No patients shared main leukemic clonotypes, though about 24% appeared at low frequency elsewhere. Compared with healthy controls (2/35), patient top clones favored TRBV06 (8/27).

The survey-level immunoSEQ assay was used. The data were produced by immunoSEQ multiplex PCR, yet TCRdb's version contains in-frame clones alone and is incomplete. This sample carries around 29,000 clones, around 80% of them seen once, and the ten largest clones take 1.1%. As concerns this clone: Its antigen is unidentified.

The sample consisted of CD4+ T cells from blood buffy coats. V and J are TRBV7-2 and TRBJ2-1, with 7 positions matching TRBD2. This sequence was found in a human donor in good health. CDR3 in DNA: TGTGCCAGCAGCGCCCCGACTAGCAAGAGCAATGAGCAGTTCTTC. Protein: CASSAPTSKSNEQFF.